Listed below are T cell receptor beta chains from one sample, sequenced in a study of blood T cells in healthy people across ages. One entry per CDR3 protein, called by TCRdb with MiXCR from the 5' RACE reads. The top ten hold roughly 8% of the sample, which has around 1,500,000 distinct CDR3 sequences, approximately 28% seen once. Sequencing was performed on blood. All receptors come from a woman between 25 and 40 years old in good health. The CDR3 runs from the conserved cysteine through the conserved F or W. The D gene is left open where the match is weak. A row's size may be missing; if present it is once, few, many or a size class.

>TRBD2|many|TRBJ2-7|TRBV20-1
TGCAGTGCTAGAGTTCCTAGCGGGGGGCCATCCTACGAGCAGTACTTC
CSARVPSGGPSYEQYF
>TRBD1|NA|TRBJ1-6|TRBV28
TGTGCCACCGGGGACAGGGAGGAAAATTCACCCCTCCACTTT
CATGDREENSPLHF
>NA|few|TRBJ1-2|TRBV2
TGTGCCAGCAGTGAAGCAAGGGCTTCGAACTATGGCTACACCTTC
CASSEARASNYGYTF
>NA|NA|TRBJ1-1|TRBV6-5
TGTGCCAGCAGTTACTCTCCTAAGACTGAAGCTTTCTTT
CASSYSPKTEAFF
>TRBD1|NA|TRBJ1-2|TRBV6-5
TGTGCCAGCAACCCCGGAGGGACAGGGAAGGACTACACCTTC
CASNPGGTGKDYTF
>NA|NA|TRBJ2-7|TRBV29-1
TGCAGCGTTGAACTCACGGATCGGTACGAGCAGTACTTC
CSVELTDRYEQYF
>NA|NA|TRBJ1-2|TRBV2
TGTGCCAGCAGGGGAAATTTCGATGGCTACACCTTC
CASRGNFDGYTF
>NA|NA|TRBJ2-1|TRBV20-1
TGCAGTGCTAGCGGGGGGCCTCCGACCTCCTACAATGAGCAGTTCTTC
CSASGGPPTSYNEQFF
>NA|few|TRBJ1-2|TRBV25-1
TGTGCCAGCAGTGGGAGAGCCGGGACTAACTATGGCTACACCTTC
CASSGRAGTNYGYTF
>TRBD2|many|TRBJ2-4|TRBV6-5
TGTGCCAGCAGTCCGACTAGCGGGGTAGGCATTCAGTACTTC
CASSPTSGVGIQYF
>NA|NA|TRBJ1-5|TRBV4-1
TGCGCCAGCAGCCCCCGGCAGGGCGGCGGTCAGCCCCAGCATTTT
CASSPRQGGGQPQHF
>TRBD1|few|TRBJ1-1|TRBV6-2/TRBV6-3
TGTGCCAGCAGTAGGGACAGGGACGCCGACACTGAAGCTTTCTTT
CASSRDRDADTEAFF
>NA|few|TRBJ2-2|TRBV7-2
TGTGCCAGCAGCTTGACGGCCGGGGCGAACACCGGGGAGCTGTTTTTT
CASSLTAGANTGELFF
>NA|NA|TRBJ1-4|TRBV5-1
TGCGCCAGCAGCTTGCAAGGGGGAACTAATGAAAAACTGTTTTTT
CASSLQGGTNEKLFF
>TRBD2|NA|TRBJ2-1|TRBV6-1
TGTGCCAGCCTCCACCGGGGGGGAACTCAGTTCTTC
CASLHRGGTQFF
>NA|NA|TRBJ2-7|TRBV28
TGTGCCAGCGCCTACGGGCCCGTCAATGAGCAGTACTTC
CASAYGPVNEQYF
>NA|few|TRBJ2-7|TRBV25-1
TGTGCCAGCAGTGTAGGCAGGCTGCCCTACGAGCAGTACTTC
CASSVGRLPYEQYF
>TRBD2|few|TRBJ2-7|TRBV20-1
TGCAGTGCTGGGACTAGCCGTGAGCAGTACTTC
CSAGTSREQYF
>TRBD2|many|TRBJ2-1|TRBV10-3
TGTGCCACGTCGGGACTAGAGGACAATGAGCAGTTCTTC
CATSGLEDNEQFF
>NA|many|TRBJ1-2|TRBV5-1
TGCGCCAGCAGCTTGGGGGGGACCCTCTATGGCTACACCTTC
CASSLGGTLYGYTF
>TRBD2|many|TRBJ2-3|TRBV20-1
TGCAGTGCCACCACACCGAGCGGGGGAGACCGTAGAGATACGCAGTATTTT
CSATTPSGGDRRDTQYF
>NA|few|TRBJ2-5|TRBV7-9
TGTGCCAGCAGAAAGGGGGGCGAGGGGAAGGAGCAGTACTTC
CASRKGGEGKEQYF
>TRBD2|NA|TRBJ2-3|TRBV7-2
TGTGCCAGCAGCCCCCGCGGGGGGCTCACAGATACGCAGTATTTT
CASSPRGGLTDTQYF
>NA|many|TRBJ2-3|TRBV6-2/TRBV6-3
TGTGCCAGCAGTTACTCCCTCGATACGCAGTATTTT
CASSYSLDTQYF
>NA|many|TRBJ2-1|TRBV6-5
TGTGCCAGCTTGAGAGGGTATGAGCAGTTCTTC
CASLRGYEQFF
>NA|many|TRBJ2-1|TRBV11-2
TGTGCCAGCAGCTTAGAAGGTGGGGGCCAAGGTGAGCAGTTCTTC
CASSLEGGGQGEQFF
>TRBD2|NA|TRBJ2-1|TRBV5-1
TGCGCCAGCATACAAAGCGGGAGCTCCTACAATGAGCAGTTCTTC
CASIQSGSSYNEQFF
>NA|many|TRBJ2-4|TRBV4-2
TGTGCCAGCAGCCAAGGGTATCAAAGGCGAAACATTCAGTACTTC
CASSQGYQRRNIQYF
>NA|NA|TRBJ2-3|TRBV7-9
TGTGCCAGCAGCTCGACAAGCATTAGCACAGCCACGCAGTATTTT
CASSSTSISTATQYF
>NA|many|TRBJ2-6|TRBV20-1
TGCAGTGCCCCTGGGACGGCTGGGAGAGGGGCCAACGTCCTGACTTTC
CSAPGTAGRGANVLTF
>NA|many|TRBJ2-5|TRBV29-1
TGCAGCCCTCTGACTAGAGGAGAGACCCAGTACTTC
CSPLTRGETQYF
>TRBD2|NA|TRBJ2-4|TRBV5-1
TGCGCCAGCAGCTGGGGGGGAGGCAACTACAATGAGCAGTACTTC
CASSWGGGNYNEQYF
>NA|NA|TRBJ2-4|TRBV6-4
TGTGCCAGCAGTGACTCCCGCCCCAGGGAAACCAAAAACATTCAGTACTTC
CASSDSRPRETKNIQYF
>NA|NA|TRBJ1-1|TRBV7-6
TGTGCCAGCAGCTTGGTACAAGGGACGGGACCTGAAGCTTTCTTT
CASSLVQGTGPEAFF
>NA|NA|TRBJ2-1|TRBV2
TGTGCCGGCAGTGGGTCGACCAGCCAAAAGCAGTTCTTC
CAGSGSTSQKQFF
>NA|NA|TRBJ2-7|TRBV27
TGTGCCGCAGAGGAGGAGGGCGGCGAGCAGTACTTC
CAAEEEGGEQYF
>NA|NA|TRBJ2-7|TRBV19
TGTGCCAGTATGAAGGACTCGAGCTCCTACGAGCAGTACTTC
CASMKDSSSYEQYF
>TRBD2|NA|TRBJ2-3|TRBV20-1
TGCAGTGCTACCTCACCGCGGGAGGACGCAGATACGCAGTATTTT
CSATSPREDADTQYF
>TRBD2|NA|TRBJ2-7|TRBV9
TGTGCCAGCAGCGTAGACCCGGGGGGGGCTGCGAGCGAGCAGTACTTC
CASSVDPGGAASEQYF
>TRBD1|NA|TRBJ1-2|TRBV7-2
TGTGCCAGCAGCCAAAGGACAGGGTTCGGCTACACCTTC
CASSQRTGFGYTF
>TRBD2|NA|TRBJ2-1|TRBV2
TGTGCCAGCAGTACGGGACTAGCTCCCGGGGGTGAGCAGTTCTTC
CASSTGLAPGGEQFF
>TRBD2|many|TRBJ2-7|TRBV5-1
TGCGCCAGCAGGCCCTCCCTAGCGGGAGCCTACGAGCAGTACTTC
CASRPSLAGAYEQYF
>NA|few|TRBJ1-4|TRBV28
TGTGCCAGCAGTTTACCCTCGTCACAGGGTTTGCGAAAACTGTTTTTT
CASSLPSSQGLRKLFF
>TRBD1|many|TRBJ2-4|TRBV5-1
TGCGCCAGCAGCTCAGGACAGGGCACCAAAAACATTCAGTACTTC
CASSSGQGTKNIQYF